Below are 28 T cell receptor beta chains sequenced from a single sample in a study of PD-1 blockade in classical Hodgkin lymphoma. Sequenced by immunoSEQ multiplex PCR; TCRdb stores in-frame clones only, minus some. Among just under 20,000 clones listed, around 86% were seen once. Time point in this sample: newly diagnosed, previously untreated cHL patient sample. The authors purified CD4+ T cells from thawed PBMCs by magnetic negative selection. The material sequenced was CD4+ T cells from blood. The receptors originated from a human donor with classical Hodgkin lymphoma.

The V and J genes are TRBV11-2 and TRBJ2-1, with 13 bases matching TRBD2. Germline lookup yields CDR1 SGHAT and CDR2 FQNNGV. The CDR3 runs 16 residues. V dropped 5 bases and J dropped 4; count of bases not matched to a gene: 5. In DNA form, the CDR3 reads TGTGCCAGCAGCCCCAGACTAGCGGGAGGTTACAATGAGCAGTTCTTC. Translated, it gives CASSPRLAGGYNEQFF. Looking up the rest from reference TRBV11-2 and TRBJ2-1 gives the full variable domain: EAGVAQSPRYKIIEKRQSVAFWCNPISGHATLYWYQQILGQGPKLLIQFQNNGVVDDSQLPKDRFSAERLKGVDSTLKIQPAKLEDSAVYLCASSPRLAGGYNEQFFGPGTRLTVL.

The V call is TRBV5-5, the J call TRBJ2-7; 13 bases agree with TRBD2. The CDR3 has 17 residues. The V gene's germline CDR1 is SGHKS and CDR2 YYEKEE (reference sequence). Trimming removed 2 bases from V and 4 bases from J; junction bases left unmatched: 9. The CDR3 bases are TGTGCCAGCAGCTTCGGACTAGCGGGAGAGATAGGATACGAGCAGTACTTC. Translating it yields CASSFGLAGEIGYEQYF.

This chain connects TRBV7-6 to TRBJ2-5; perhaps TRBD1 as D (6 bases). Trimming pared 5 bases from V and 4 bases from J, leaving 14 bases between. The CDR3 loop spans 14 amino acids. From germline, CDR1 is SGHVS and CDR2 FNYEAQ. CDR3 amino acids: CASSRTGSSETQYF. The CDR3 DNA reads TGTGCCAGCAGCCGTACAGGGTCATCAGAGACCCAGTACTTC.

The chain uses TRBV28 and TRBJ1-5; D is unclear. CDR3 size: 10 residues. The germline gives CDR1 MDHEN, CDR2 SYDVKM. Trimming took off 5 bases at V and 4 bases at J, with 0 bases between the two ends. This chain's CDR3 is CASSNQPQHF. As DNA, the CDR3 is TGTGCCAGCAGTAATCAGCCCCAGCATTTT.

The CDR3 here is CASSQEWGSYEQYF. CDR3 in DNA: TGCGCCAGCAGCCAAGAATGGGGAAGCTACGAGCAGTACTTC. J is TRBJ2-7 and V is TRBV4-1; no clear D gene. The CDR3 consists of 14 residues. CDR1 and CDR2 (germline): MGHRA, YSYEKL. Between the trimmed V and J ends, which lost 0 bases and 3 bases, there was a span of 9 bases.

V gene TRBV19 combines with J gene TRBJ1-5; tentative D call: TRBD1 (5 bases). Trimming removed 3 bases at V and 2 bases at J, with 11 bases between. There are 15 residues in the CDR3. Germline V CDR1 and CDR2: LNHDA, SQIVND (reference sequence). CDR3 nucleotides: TGTGCCAGTAGTATGACGGGGGGAGGCAATCAGCCCCAGCATTTT. Protein sequence: CASSMTGGGNQPQHF.

The chain uses TRBV28 and TRBJ2-7; D gene uncertain. Trimming removed 5 bases at V and 4 bases at J, with 6 bases between. Germline CDR1 and CDR2: MDHEN and SYDVKM. The length of the CDR3 is 11 residues. The DNA for the CDR3 is TGTGCCAGCAGTGTACAGTACGAGCAGTACTTC. It yields the protein CASSVQYEQYF.

In this sample, this clone turned up once. V and J are TRBV5-6 and TRBJ2-7; D not certain. Germline CDR1 reads SGHDT; CDR2 reads YYEEEE. V was cut by 8 bases and J by 6 bases, with 12 bases left in between. The length of the CDR3 is 11 residues. The CDR3 protein is CASQLGSEQYF. The CDR3 DNA reads as TGTGCCAGTCAATTAGGAAGCGAGCAGTACTTC.

The chain links TRBV7-6 to TRBJ2-1, with a weak D call TRBD2 (5 bases). V lost 1 base to trimming and J lost 3 bases, with 10 bases between them. In germline, CDR1 is SGHVS, CDR2 FNYEAQ. There are 15 residues in the CDR3. CDR3 sequence (DNA): TGTGCCAGCAGCTTAGGGGAGACCCTCTACAATGAGCAGTTCTTC. The encoded protein is CASSLGETLYNEQFF. Combining the CDR3 with reference TRBV7-6 and TRBJ2-1 gives the whole variable domain GAGVSQSPRYKVTKRGQDVALRCDPISGHVSLYWYRQALGQGPEFLTYFNYEAQQDKSGLPNDRFSAERPEGSISTLTIQRTEQRDSAMYRCASSLGETLYNEQFFGPGTRLTVL.

The rearrangement links TRBV11-3 to TRBJ2-3, with TRBD1 matching over 9 bases. The V segment lost 1 base and the J segment 0 bases; nucleotides outside the gene matches: 8. The CDR3 extends over 18 amino acids. Germline-derived CDR1 and CDR2 are SGHNT and YENEEA. Written as DNA, the CDR3 is TGTGCCAGCAGCTTAGGGGGACAGGGCTACTCTAGCACAGATACGCAGTATTTT. Protein product: CASSLGGQGYSSTDTQYF.

The chain combines TRBV5-4 with TRBJ2-1, with D hard to call. Trimming pared 3 bases from V and 10 bases from J, leaving 11 bases between. The CDR3 has 12 residues. The germline V gene has CDR1 SGHNT and CDR2 YYREEE (reference sequence). DNA for the CDR3: TGTGCCAGCAGCTCTCTCGATTGGGAGCAGTTCTTC. Its protein product is CASSSLDWEQFF.

The rearrangement joins TRBV5-1 to TRBJ1-2; D is unclear. This CDR3 region has 14 residues. Germline CDR1 and CDR2: SGHRS and YFSETQ. The ends were cut back, 0 bases at V and 7 bases at J, with 13 bases in the middle. The CDR3 sequence is CASSLAPGSGGYTF. The CDR3 coding sequence is TGCGCCAGCAGCTTGGCCCCCGGGTCCGGTGGCTACACCTTC.

This clone was recorded once. The chain combines TRBV10-3 with TRBJ2-3; 11 bases are shared with TRBD1. This CDR3 spans 13 amino acids. After removal of 10 bases from V and 4 bases from J, the junction contained 4 bases not matched to a gene. Germline CDR1 ENHRY, CDR2 SYGVKD. The CDR3 region has the DNA TGTGCCACGAGGGGACAGGGGGCAGATACGCAGTATTTT. Its translation: CATRGQGADTQYF.

This chain links TRBV2 with TRBJ1-4, with D perhaps matching TRBD1 (5 bases). The CDR3 covers 14 residues. Germline V gene lookup returns CDR1 SNHLY and CDR2 FYNNEI. The V gene lost 7 bases and the J gene lost 2 bases, with 11 bases spanning the gap. The CDR3 is CASTFRATNEKLFF. The CDR3 DNA follows: TGTGCCAGCACCTTCAGGGCTACTAATGAAAAACTGTTTTTT.

This clone was seen just once. The chain has TRBV28 and TRBJ1-1, with D possibly being TRBD1 (5 bases). Germline-derived CDR1 and CDR2 are MDHEN and SYDVKM. The ends were cut back, 1 base at V and 4 bases at J, with 13 bases in the middle. This CDR3 has 15 amino acids. The CDR3 region has the DNA TGTGCCAGCAGTTTATCTGGCAGGGTCGGCACTGAAGCTTTCTTT. This gives the protein CASSLSGRVGTEAFF. Looking up the rest from reference TRBV28 and TRBJ1-1 gives the full variable domain: DVKVTQSSRYLVKRTGEKVFLECVQDMDHENMFWYRQDPGLGLRLIYFSYDVKMKEKGDIPEGYSVSREKKERFSLILESASTNQTSMYLCASSLSGRVGTEAFFGQGTRLTVV.

The chain combines TRBV5-4 with TRBJ1-1, with D hard to call. The germline CDR1 and CDR2 sequences are SGHNT and YYREEE (reference sequence). V was pared by 1 base and J by 2 bases, with 15 bases between. The CDR3 runs to 16 residues. The CDR3 sequence: CASSLPAGASNTEAFF. The CDR3 DNA follows: TGTGCCAGCAGCTTGCCCGCTGGCGCCAGTAACACTGAAGCTTTCTTT.

The chain links TRBV27 to TRBJ1-1; D gene ambiguous. The germline V gene encodes CDR1 MNHEY and CDR2 SMNVEV (reference sequence). The V and J ends lost 1 base and 1 base respectively, with 7 bases between them. The CDR3 is made up of 14 amino acids. CDR3 sequence reads: CASSLLEGNTEAFF. The CDR3 bases are TGTGCCAGCAGTTTATTAGAGGGGAACACTGAAGCTTTCTTT.

The chain employs TRBV27 and TRBJ2-1; 7 bases are shared with TRBD2. Germline V gives CDR1 MNHEY, CDR2 SMNVEV (reference sequence). V trimming: 2 bases; J trimming: 3 bases; junction bases outside the gene matches: 4. The CDR3 loop spans 15 amino acids. The CDR3 spells CASSLGGVFYNEQFF. The DNA for the CDR3 is TGTGCCAGCAGTTTAGGGGGGGTGTTCTACAATGAGCAGTTCTTC.

This clone was detected only once. The rearrangement links TRBV18 to TRBJ1-2; 8 bases line up with TRBD1. CDR1 and CDR2 (germline): KGHSH, LQKENI. J lost 2 bases, V lost 5 bases, and 19 bases had no gene match. CDR3 length: 19 amino acids. The CDR3 sequence: CASSSAGAGGLSRNYGYTF. CDR3 DNA: TGTGCCAGCTCATCCGCCGGGGCAGGGGGCTTATCAAGGAACTATGGCTACACCTTC.

The chain carries TRBV28 and TRBJ2-7, with D possibly being TRBD2 (5 bases). The CDR3 is 12 amino acids. V was trimmed by 10 bases and J by 4 bases, leaving 14 bases between them. Germline V lookup: CDR1 MDHEN, CDR2 SYDVKM. CDR3 coding DNA: TGTGCCACCTCGACGGGAAAGTACGAGCAGTACTTC. Its protein is CATSTGKYEQYF.

This clone was detected only a few times. The chain uses TRBV15 and TRBJ2-2; either TRBD1 or TRBD2 may fit D (5 bases each). Trimming took 6 bases from V and 2 from J, leaving 13 bases between them. The CDR3 length is 15 residues. Germline V lookup: CDR1 LNHNV, CDR2 YYDKDF (reference sequence). The CDR3 DNA reads as TGTGCCACCAGGCCCGGGACGGTAAACACCGGGGAGCTGTTTTTT. Its translation: CATRPGTVNTGELFF.

The chain is built from TRBV7-9 and TRBJ1-3, with 7 bases matching TRBD1. CDR1 and CDR2 from the germline V gene are SEHNR and FQNEAQ (reference sequence). The length of the CDR3 is 14 residues. V was pared by 8 bases and J by 4 bases, with 8 bases of the junction left unmatched. CDR3 protein: CASEGAAGGNTIYF. CDR3 in DNA: TGTGCCAGCGAGGGGGCAGCTGGAGGAAACACCATATATTTT.

V is TRBV9 and J is TRBJ2-3; TRBD1 is a possible D gene (6 bases). Trimming pared 4 bases from V and 4 bases from J, leaving 13 bases between. Germline CDR1 SGDLS, CDR2 YYNGEE. The CDR3 consists of 14 residues. This CDR3 reads CASSQGNSADTQYF. The CDR3 DNA sequence: TGTGCCAGCAGCCAGGGGAACAGCGCAGATACGCAGTATTTT.

V gene TRBV19 combines with J gene TRBJ2-7, with D possibly matching TRBD1 (5 bases). Germline lookup yields CDR1 LNHDA and CDR2 SQIVND (reference sequence). This CDR3 comprises 14 residues. V was clipped by 3 bases and J by 1 base, with 10 bases between them. CDR3 in DNA: TGTGCCAGTAGTATTTCGGACACTTCCTACGAGCAGTACTTC. Translated, it gives CASSISDTSYEQYF.

The genes are TRBV4-1 and TRBJ2-5, with no clear D. V lost 2 bases, J lost 5 bases, and 18 bases lay in between. The CDR3 totals 16 residues. Germline CDR1 reads MGHRA; CDR2 reads YSYEKL. CDR3 in amino acids: CASSQLPSSVWETQYF. CDR3 coding DNA: TGCGCCAGCAGCCAACTCCCCTCTTCGGTTTGGGAGACCCAGTACTTC.

The rearrangement links TRBV19 to TRBJ2-7; 9 bases line up with TRBD1. The germline V gene has CDR1 LNHDA and CDR2 SQIVND (reference sequence). CDR3 size: 15 residues. The junction had 9 bases not matched to a gene; V was cut back by 7 bases and J by 2 bases. Here the CDR3 DNA reads TGTGCCAGTATCCCCCGGACAGGGGAGGCCTACGAGCAGTACTTC. It is translated as CASIPRTGEAYEQYF.

In its sample, this clone was seen once. This chain connects TRBV7-2 to TRBJ2-4; D not resolved. The CDR3 spans 17 residues. In germline, CDR1 is SGHTA, CDR2 FQGNSA. The V end was cut by 5 bases, the J end by 0 bases, with 17 bases between. As DNA, the CDR3 is TGTGCCAGCAGCCTCGGGCCCTTTAGTTCAGCCAAAAACATTCAGTACTTC. It translates to CASSLGPFSSAKNIQYF.

The J gene is TRBJ2-7, the V gene TRBV11-2; TRBD1 matches 8 bases. CDR1 and CDR2 from the germline V gene are SGHAT and FQNNGV. V lost 5 bases, J lost 2 bases, and 5 bases stayed unmatched. The CDR3 runs to 14 residues. CDR3 residues: CASSPTGATYEQYF. The CDR3 region has the DNA TGTGCCAGCAGCCCGACAGGGGCCACCTACGAGCAGTACTTC.